Shown below are 13 T cell receptor beta chains from a single sample sequenced in a study of beta chain features in type 1 diabetes. Study-wide points: Type 1 diabetes patients had TCRB CDR3s that were shorter (moderately but significantly so) in all four CD4+ subsets.

Investigators reverse transcribed all isolated RNA, so they sequenced expressed TCRB transcripts. Clones were read by immunoSEQ multiplex PCR, and TCRdb kept only the in-frame ones, dropping some. Among roughly 70,000 clones listed, 45% to 50% were seen once. No antigen is known for these receptors. Sample: central memory CD4+ T cells from blood. The receptor source for this set is a man aged 30-40 years with type 1 diabetes.

In its sample, this clone was seen a few times. J is TRBJ2-5 and V is TRBV5-5; D is possibly TRBD2 (6 bases). Germline V gene data show CDR1 as SGHKS and CDR2 as YYEKEE (reference sequence). The V and J ends lost 0 bases and 4 bases respectively, with 10 bases between them. This CDR3 spans 14 amino acids. The CDR3 bases are TGTGCCAGCAGCTTGGTCGGAGGGCGAGAGACCCAGTACTTC. Protein sequence: CASSLVGGRETQYF.

J is TRBJ2-7 and V is TRBV4-1; TRBD1 might be the D (5 bases). Germline V gene data show CDR1 as MGHRA and CDR2 as YSYEKL. V was cut by 0 bases and J by 5 bases, with 20 bases left in between. This CDR3 is 17 amino acids long. CDR3 residues: CASSQDPSEQGRDEQYF. In DNA, the CDR3 is TGCGCCAGCAGCCAAGACCCCTCCGAGCAGGGCCGCGACGAGCAGTACTTC.

J is TRBJ2-1 and V is TRBV2; D may be TRBD2 (5 bases). CDR1 is SNHLY and CDR2 is FYNNEI in the germline V gene. The CDR3 runs 13 residues. The V gene lost 5 bases and the J gene lost 4 bases, with 9 bases spanning the gap. Written as DNA, the CDR3 is TGTGCCAGCAGTAGTCGGGAATACAATGAGCAGTTCTTC. Its protein is CASSSREYNEQFF.

The rearrangement links TRBV7-2 to TRBJ2-3; TRBD2 matches at 9 bases. Trimming removed 5 bases from V and 15 bases from J; junction bases left unmatched: 12. CDR1 is SGHTA, CDR2 FQGNSA, per germline. This CDR3 spans 13 amino acids. DNA of the CDR3: TGTGCCAGCAGCCCAAGCGGGGGGCCCGGGTCCTATTTT. Its protein product is CASSPSGGPGSYF.

This chain uses TRBV29-1 with TRBJ1-2, with TRBD1 matching over 11 bases. Germline assignment: CDR1 SQVTM and CDR2 ANQGSEA. The CDR3 consists of 15 residues. Trimming took 6 bases from V and 4 from J; bases not matched to a gene: 10. This CDR3 is CSVPPGQGVGYGYTF. CDR3 DNA: TGCAGCGTCCCGCCGGGACAGGGGGTCGGCTATGGCTACACCTTC.

In this sample, this clone turned up a few times. This chain joins TRBV19 and TRBJ1-2; D possibly corresponds to TRBD1 (6 bases). The CDR3 sequence is 17 residues long. Trimming pared 6 bases from V and 6 bases from J, leaving 26 bases between. Germline V gives CDR1 LNHDA, CDR2 SQIVND (reference sequence). The CDR3 region has the DNA TGTGCCAGTAGGACAGGAGTTCTACCAACTATGGATGATGGCTACACCTTC. Translated, it gives CASRTGVLPTMDDGYTF. The full variable domain, in which reference TRBV19 and TRBJ1-2 provide the parts outside the CDR3, is DGGITQSPKYLFRKEGQNVTLSCEQNLNHDAMYWYRQDPGQGLRLIYYSQIVNDFQKGDIAEGYSVSREKKESFPLTVTSAQKNPTAFYLCASRTGVLPTMDDGYTFGSGTRLTVV.

This clone was detected only a few times. This chain joins TRBV19 and TRBJ2-1, with 7 bases that match TRBD1. The CDR3 spans 15 residues. Losses at the gene ends were 5 bases for V and 3 bases for J; bases not matched to a gene: 7. Germline assignment: CDR1 LNHDA and CDR2 SQIVND (reference sequence). The CDR3 is CASSPRRDSYNEQFF. The CDR3 nucleotides are TGTGCCAGTAGTCCCCGACGGGACAGCTACAATGAGCAGTTCTTC.

Points on this clone: Different DNA sequences within this sample yield the same CDR3. This sequence joins TRBV7-6 and TRBJ2-5; 9 bases fit TRBD2. This CDR3 contains 14 residues. V lost 10 bases and J lost 1; bases outside the gene matches: 7. Germline lookup yields CDR1 SGHVS and CDR2 FNYEAQ. The DNA for the CDR3 is TGTGCCATCCGGGCTAGCGGGGCCCAAGAGACCCAGTACTTC. This translates into CAIRASGAQETQYF.

The sample holds a few counts of this clone. The chain joins TRBV6-5 to TRBJ1-2; D is unclear. This CDR3 contains 13 residues. V lost 6 bases to trimming and J lost 3 bases, with 11 bases between them. Germline V gene data show CDR1 as MNHEY and CDR2 as SVGAGI. Here the CDR3 reads CASSPAGDYGYTF. Written as DNA, the CDR3 is TGTGCCAGCAGCCCAGCGGGTGACTATGGCTACACCTTC.

This clone was found a few times. The chain recombines TRBV30 with TRBJ1-2; D gene ambiguous. Germline loops: CDR1 GTSNPN, CDR2 SVGIG (reference sequence). V was shortened by 1 base and J by 6 bases, with 15 bases between the two germline ends. This CDR3 comprises 14 residues. The CDR3 sequence: CAWSALEGLDGYTF. The CDR3 nucleotides are TGTGCCTGGAGTGCCCTGGAGGGCCTAGATGGCTACACCTTC.

The CDR3 nucleotides read TGCGCCAGCAGCGGTAGCGTAAGCTCCTACAATGAGCAGTTCTTC. Protein product: CASSGSVSSYNEQFF. The rearrangement joins TRBV5-1 to TRBJ2-1, with D possibly being TRBD2 (5 bases). V lost 4 bases and J lost 0, with 11 bases in between. Germline-derived CDR1 and CDR2 are SGHRS and YFSETQ. The CDR3 is 15 amino acids.

The CDR3 DNA sequence: TGTGCCAGCAGCGTAGGACGGAGGACTAACTATGGCTACACCTTC. Amino acid sequence: CASSVGRRTNYGYTF. The V gene is TRBV9, the J gene TRBJ1-2; no clear D. The CDR3 runs to 15 residues. Trimming removed 0 bases from V and 0 bases from J, with 9 bases in between. Per germline, CDR1 SGDLS and CDR2 YYNGEE.

This clone was seen a few times. The V call is TRBV5-1, the J call TRBJ2-7; TRBD1 matches 7 bases. Germline V gene sequence: CDR1 SGHRS, CDR2 YFSETQ. The V gene end was trimmed by 3 bases and the J gene end by 5 bases; junction bases not matched to a gene: 5. This CDR3 spans 13 amino acids. The CDR3 coding sequence is TGCGCCAGCAGCTCGGAGACAGGGAACGAGCAGTACTTC. Protein product: CASSSETGNEQYF. Variable domain in full (rest from reference TRBV5-1 and TRBJ2-7): KAGVTQTPRYLIKTRGQQVTLSCSPISGHRSVSWYQQTPGQGLQFLFEYFSETQRNKGNFPGRFSGRQFSNSRSEMNVSTLELGDSALYLCASSSETGNEQYFGPGTRLTVT.